Given below is one T cell receptor beta chain in context. The antigen is not known. The sample comes from a study of CXCR3-negative and CXCR3-positive naive CD8 T cells. Through 5' RACE with UMI labels, the TRB cDNA libraries were prepared. For each CDR3 protein, TCRdb gives one entry from its re-call of the 5' RACE reads, without DNA. This table holds about 150,000 distinct CDR3 sequences. A CD45RO-CCR7+CD27+CD95- profile was what naive CD8+ T cells displayed. Per germline, CDR1 MNHNY and CDR2 SVGAGI (reference sequence). The CDR3 contains 13 residues. Broader study findings: When CXCR3-positive naive cells were set against CXCR3-negative naive cells, the former had more hydrophobic TRB CDR3s. Diversity was high in both naive subsets and much lower in memory cells.

The sequenced sample was naive CXCR3+ CD8+ T cells from blood. This sample's subset: CD45RO-CCR7+CD27+CD95- naive CD8+ T cells expressing CXCR3 (TNR3+). The sequence was collected from a human donor in good health. Some clones in this sample may be carry-over from other donors' samples. The chain recombines TRBV6-6 with TRBJ2-7; the TCRdb D gene call, TRBD1, has no DNA to confirm it. CDR3 region: CASNTGTLDEQYF.